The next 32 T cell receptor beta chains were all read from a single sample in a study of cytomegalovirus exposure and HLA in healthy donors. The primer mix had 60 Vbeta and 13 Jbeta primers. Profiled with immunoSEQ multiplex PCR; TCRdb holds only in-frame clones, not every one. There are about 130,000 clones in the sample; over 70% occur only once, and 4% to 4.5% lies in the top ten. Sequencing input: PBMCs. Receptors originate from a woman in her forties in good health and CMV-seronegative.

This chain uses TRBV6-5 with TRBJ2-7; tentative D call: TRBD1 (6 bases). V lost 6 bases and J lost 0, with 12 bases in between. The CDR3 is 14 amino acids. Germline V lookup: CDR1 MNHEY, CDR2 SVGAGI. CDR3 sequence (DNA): TGTGCCAGCAGCTCCACAGGGATCTCCTACGAGCAGTACTTC. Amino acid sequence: CASSSTGISYEQYF.

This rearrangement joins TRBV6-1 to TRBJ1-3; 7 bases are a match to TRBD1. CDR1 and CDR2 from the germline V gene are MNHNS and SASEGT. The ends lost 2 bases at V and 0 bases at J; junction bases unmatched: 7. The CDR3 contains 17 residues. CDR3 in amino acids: CASSEWDRLSSGNTIYF. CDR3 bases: TGTGCCAGCAGTGAATGGGACAGACTTTCCTCTGGAAACACCATATATTTT.

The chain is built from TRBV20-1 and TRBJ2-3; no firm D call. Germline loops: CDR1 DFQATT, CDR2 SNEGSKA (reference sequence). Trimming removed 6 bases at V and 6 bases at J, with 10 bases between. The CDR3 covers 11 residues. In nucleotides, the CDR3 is TGCAGTGCCCGGTCCTGGGATACGCAGTATTTT. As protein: CSARSWDTQYF.

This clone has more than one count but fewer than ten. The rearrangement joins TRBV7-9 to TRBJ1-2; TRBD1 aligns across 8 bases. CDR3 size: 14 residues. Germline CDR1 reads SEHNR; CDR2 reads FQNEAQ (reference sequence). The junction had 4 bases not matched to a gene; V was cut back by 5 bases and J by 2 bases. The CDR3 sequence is CASSTRQGNYGYTF. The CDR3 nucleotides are TGTGCCAGCAGCACCAGACAGGGGAACTATGGCTACACCTTC.

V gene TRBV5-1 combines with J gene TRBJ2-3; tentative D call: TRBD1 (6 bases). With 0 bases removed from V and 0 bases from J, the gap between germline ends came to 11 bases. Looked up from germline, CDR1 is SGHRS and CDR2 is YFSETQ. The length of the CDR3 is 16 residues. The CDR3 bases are TGCGCCAGCAGCTTGGCAGGGACACCTAGCACAGATACGCAGTATTTT. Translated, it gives CASSLAGTPSTDTQYF.

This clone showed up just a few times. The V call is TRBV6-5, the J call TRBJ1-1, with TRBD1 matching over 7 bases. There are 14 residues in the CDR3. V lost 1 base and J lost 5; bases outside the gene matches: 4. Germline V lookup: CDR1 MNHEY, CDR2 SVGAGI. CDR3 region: CASSYLPGGTEAFF. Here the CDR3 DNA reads TGTGCCAGCAGTTACTTACCAGGGGGGACTGAAGCTTTCTTT.

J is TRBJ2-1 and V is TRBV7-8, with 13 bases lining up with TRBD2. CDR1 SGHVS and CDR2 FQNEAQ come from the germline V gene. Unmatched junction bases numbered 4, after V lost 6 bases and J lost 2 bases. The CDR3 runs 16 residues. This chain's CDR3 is CASRRGLAGTYNEQFF. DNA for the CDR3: TGTGCCAGCAGGAGGGGACTAGCGGGAACCTACAATGAGCAGTTCTTC.

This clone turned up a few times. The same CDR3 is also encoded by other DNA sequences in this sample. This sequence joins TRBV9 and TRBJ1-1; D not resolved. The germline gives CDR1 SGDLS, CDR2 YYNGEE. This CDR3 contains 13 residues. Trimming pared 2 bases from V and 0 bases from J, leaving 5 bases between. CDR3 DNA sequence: TGTGCCAGCAGCGTGGCAGTGAACACTGAAGCTTTCTTT. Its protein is CASSVAVNTEAFF.

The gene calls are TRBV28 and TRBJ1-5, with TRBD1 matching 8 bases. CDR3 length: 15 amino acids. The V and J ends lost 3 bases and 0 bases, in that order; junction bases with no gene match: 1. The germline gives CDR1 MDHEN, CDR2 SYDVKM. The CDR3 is CASSFRGHSNQPQHF. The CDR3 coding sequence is TGTGCCAGCAGTTTCAGGGGGCATAGCAATCAGCCCCAGCATTTT. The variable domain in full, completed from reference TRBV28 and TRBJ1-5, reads DVKVTQSSRYLVKRTGEKVFLECVQDMDHENMFWYRQDPGLGLRLIYFSYDVKMKEKGDIPEGYSVSREKKERFSLILESASTNQTSMYLCASSFRGHSNQPQHFGDGTRLSIL.

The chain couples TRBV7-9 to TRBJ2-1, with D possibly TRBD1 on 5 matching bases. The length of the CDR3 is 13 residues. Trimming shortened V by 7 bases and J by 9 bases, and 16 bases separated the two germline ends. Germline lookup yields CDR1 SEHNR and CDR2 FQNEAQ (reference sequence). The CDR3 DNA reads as TGTGCCAGCACCTCTGGGGCCCCTCCTGAGCAGTTCTTC. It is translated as CASTSGAPPEQFF.

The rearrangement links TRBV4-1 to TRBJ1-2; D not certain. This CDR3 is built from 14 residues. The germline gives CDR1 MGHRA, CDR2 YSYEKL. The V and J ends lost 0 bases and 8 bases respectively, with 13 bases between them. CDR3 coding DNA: TGCGCCAGCAGCCAAGAGCCAGGCCCCTTAGGCTACACCTTC. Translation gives CASSQEPGPLGYTF.

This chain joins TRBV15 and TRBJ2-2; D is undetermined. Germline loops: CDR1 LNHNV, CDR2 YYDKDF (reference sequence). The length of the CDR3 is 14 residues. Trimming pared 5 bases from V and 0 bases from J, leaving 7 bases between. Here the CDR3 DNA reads TGTGCCACCAGCGCGGAACCGAACACCGGGGAGCTGTTTTTT. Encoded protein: CATSAEPNTGELFF.

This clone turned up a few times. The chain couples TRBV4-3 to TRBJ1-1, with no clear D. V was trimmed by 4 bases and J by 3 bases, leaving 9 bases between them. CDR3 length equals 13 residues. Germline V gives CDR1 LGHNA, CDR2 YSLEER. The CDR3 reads CASSLRQDTEAFF. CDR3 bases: TGCGCCAGCAGCCTTCGCCAGGACACTGAAGCTTTCTTT.

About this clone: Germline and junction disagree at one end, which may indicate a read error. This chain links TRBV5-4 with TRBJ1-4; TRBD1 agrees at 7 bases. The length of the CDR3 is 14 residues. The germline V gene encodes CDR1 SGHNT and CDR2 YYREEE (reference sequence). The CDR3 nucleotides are TGTGCCACCCGCAATCAGGGGGAAGGCGAAAAACTGCTTTTT. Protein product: CATRNQGEGEKLLF.

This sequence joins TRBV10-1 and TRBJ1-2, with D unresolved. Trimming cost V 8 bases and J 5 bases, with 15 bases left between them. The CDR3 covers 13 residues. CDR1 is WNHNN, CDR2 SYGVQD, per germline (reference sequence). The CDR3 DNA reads TGCGCCAGCGGGAGGAGGTTAAAATATGGCTACACCTTC. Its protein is CASGRRLKYGYTF.

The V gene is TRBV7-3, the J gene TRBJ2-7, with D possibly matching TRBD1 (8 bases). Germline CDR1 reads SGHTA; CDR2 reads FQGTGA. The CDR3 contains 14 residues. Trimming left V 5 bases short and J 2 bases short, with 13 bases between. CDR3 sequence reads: CASSLTGGAYEQYF. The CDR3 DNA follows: TGTGCCAGCAGCCTCACAGGGGGGGCCTACGAGCAGTACTTC.

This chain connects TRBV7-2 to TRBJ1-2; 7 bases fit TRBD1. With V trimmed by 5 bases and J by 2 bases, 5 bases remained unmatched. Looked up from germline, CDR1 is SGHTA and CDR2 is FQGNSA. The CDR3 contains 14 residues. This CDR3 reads CASSVMGQNYGYTF. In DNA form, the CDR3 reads TGTGCCAGCAGCGTAATGGGACAGAACTATGGCTACACCTTC.

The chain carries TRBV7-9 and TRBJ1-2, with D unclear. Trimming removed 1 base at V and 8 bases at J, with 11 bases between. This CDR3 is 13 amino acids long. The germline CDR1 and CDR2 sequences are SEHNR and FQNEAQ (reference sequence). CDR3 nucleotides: TGTGCCAGCAGCTTAGGAGTGGAGGGAGGCTACACCTTC. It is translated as CASSLGVEGGYTF. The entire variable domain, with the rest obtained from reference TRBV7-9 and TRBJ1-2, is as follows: DTGVSQNPRHKITKRGQNVTFRCDPISEHNRLYWYRQTLGQGPEFLTYFQNEAQLEKSRLLSDRFSAERPKGSFSTLEIQRTEQGDSAMYLCASSLGVEGGYTFGSGTRLTVV.

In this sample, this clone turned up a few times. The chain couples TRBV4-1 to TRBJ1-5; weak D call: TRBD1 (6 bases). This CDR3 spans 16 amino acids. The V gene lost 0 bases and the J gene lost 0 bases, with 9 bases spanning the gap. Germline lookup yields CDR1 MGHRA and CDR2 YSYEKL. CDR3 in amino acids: CASSQEGQHSNQPQHF. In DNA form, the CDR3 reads TGCGCCAGCAGCCAAGAAGGACAGCATAGCAATCAGCCCCAGCATTTT.

The CDR3 here is CASSDRGSSNQPQHF. DNA for the CDR3: TGTGCCAGCAGTGATCGAGGGTCTAGCAATCAGCCCCAGCATTTT. The chain employs TRBV2 and TRBJ1-5; unclear D gene. This CDR3 is 15 amino acids long. The V gene's germline CDR1 is SNHLY and CDR2 FYNNEI. V shed 3 bases and J shed 0 bases, with 9 bases lying between them.

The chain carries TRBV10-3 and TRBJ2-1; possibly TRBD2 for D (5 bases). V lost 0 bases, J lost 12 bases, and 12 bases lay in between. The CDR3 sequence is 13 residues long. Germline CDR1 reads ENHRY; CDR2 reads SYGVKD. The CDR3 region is CAISESEEKGQFF. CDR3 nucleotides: TGTGCCATCAGTGAGTCGGAGGAGAAAGGGCAGTTCTTC.

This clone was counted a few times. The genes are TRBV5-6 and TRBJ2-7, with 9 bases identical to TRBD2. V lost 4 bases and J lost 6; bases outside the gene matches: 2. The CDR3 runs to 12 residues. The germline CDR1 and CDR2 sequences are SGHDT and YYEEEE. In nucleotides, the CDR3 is TGTGCCAGCAGCCCAGCGGGAGGCGAGCAGTACTTC. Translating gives CASSPAGGEQYF.

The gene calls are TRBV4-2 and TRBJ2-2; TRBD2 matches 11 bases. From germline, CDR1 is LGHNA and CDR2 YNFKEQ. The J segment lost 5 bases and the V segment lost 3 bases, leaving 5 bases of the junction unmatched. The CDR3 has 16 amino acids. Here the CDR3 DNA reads TGTGCCAGCAGCCATCTAGCGGGAGGCGGGACCGGGGAGCTGTTTTTT. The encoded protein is CASSHLAGGGTGELFF.

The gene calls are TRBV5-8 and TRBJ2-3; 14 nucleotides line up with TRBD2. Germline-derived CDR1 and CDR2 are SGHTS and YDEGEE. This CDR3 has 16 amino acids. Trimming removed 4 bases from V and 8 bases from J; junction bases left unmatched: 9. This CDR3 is CASSLETSGRAGTQYF. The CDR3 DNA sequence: TGTGCCAGCAGCCTTGAGACTAGCGGGAGGGCCGGTACGCAGTATTTT. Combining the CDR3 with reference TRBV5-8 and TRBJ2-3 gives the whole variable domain EAGVTQSPTHLIKTRGQQATLRCSPISGHTSVYWYQQALGLGLQFLLWYDEGEERNRGNFPPRFSGRQFPNYSSELNVNALELEDSALYLCASSLETSGRAGTQYFGPGTRLTVL.

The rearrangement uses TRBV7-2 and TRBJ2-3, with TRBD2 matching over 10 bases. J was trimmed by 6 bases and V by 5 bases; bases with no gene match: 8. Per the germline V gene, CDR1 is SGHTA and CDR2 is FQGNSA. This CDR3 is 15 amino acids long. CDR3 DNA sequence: TGTGCCAGCAGCGTTTATCCTAGCGGGAGTGATACGCAGTATTTT. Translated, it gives CASSVYPSGSDTQYF.

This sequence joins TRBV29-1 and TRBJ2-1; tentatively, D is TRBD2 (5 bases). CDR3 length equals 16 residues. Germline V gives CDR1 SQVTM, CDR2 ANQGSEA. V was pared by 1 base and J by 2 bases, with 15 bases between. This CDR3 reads CSVEVQAEAAYNEQFF. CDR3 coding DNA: TGCAGCGTTGAAGTCCAAGCGGAGGCGGCCTACAATGAGCAGTTCTTC.

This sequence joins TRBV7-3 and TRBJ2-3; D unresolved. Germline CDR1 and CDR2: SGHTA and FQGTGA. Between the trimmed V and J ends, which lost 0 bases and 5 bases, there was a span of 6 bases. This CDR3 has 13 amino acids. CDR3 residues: CASSLTQEDTQYF. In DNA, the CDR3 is TGTGCCAGCAGCTTAACTCAGGAAGATACGCAGTATTTT.

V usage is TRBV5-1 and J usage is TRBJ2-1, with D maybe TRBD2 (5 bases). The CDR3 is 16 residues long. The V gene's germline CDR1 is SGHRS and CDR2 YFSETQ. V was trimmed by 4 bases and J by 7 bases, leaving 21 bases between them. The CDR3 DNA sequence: TGCGCCAGCAGCCCCGCCCCCGGGTCGTCGGGGAATGAGCAGTTCTTC. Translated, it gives CASSPAPGSSGNEQFF. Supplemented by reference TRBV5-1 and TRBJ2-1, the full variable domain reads KAGVTQTPRYLIKTRGQQVTLSCSPISGHRSVSWYQQTPGQGLQFLFEYFSETQRNKGNFPGRFSGRQFSNSRSEMNVSTLELGDSALYLCASSPAPGSSGNEQFFGPGTRLTVL.

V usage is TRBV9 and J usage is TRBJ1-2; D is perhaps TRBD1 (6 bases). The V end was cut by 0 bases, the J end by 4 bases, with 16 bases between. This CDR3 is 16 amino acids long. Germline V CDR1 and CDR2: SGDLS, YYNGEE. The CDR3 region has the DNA TGTGCCAGCAGCGTAGATCCCACGGGAGGGGGCTATGGCTACACCTTC. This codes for CASSVDPTGGGYGYTF.

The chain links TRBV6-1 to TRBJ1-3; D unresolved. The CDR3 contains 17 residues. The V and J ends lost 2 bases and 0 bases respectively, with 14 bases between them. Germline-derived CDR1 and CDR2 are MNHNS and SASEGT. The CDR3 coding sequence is TGTGCCAGCAGTGAACTTATACGGGTAAACTCTGGAAACACCATATATTTT. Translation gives CASSELIRVNSGNTIYF.

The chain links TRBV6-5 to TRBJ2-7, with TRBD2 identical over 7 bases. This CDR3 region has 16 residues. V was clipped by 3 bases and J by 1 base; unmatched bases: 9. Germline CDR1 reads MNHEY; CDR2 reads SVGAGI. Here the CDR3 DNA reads TGTGCCAGCAGTTATTTTGCGGGAGCTCCTTCCTACGAGCAGTACTTC. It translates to CASSYFAGAPSYEQYF.

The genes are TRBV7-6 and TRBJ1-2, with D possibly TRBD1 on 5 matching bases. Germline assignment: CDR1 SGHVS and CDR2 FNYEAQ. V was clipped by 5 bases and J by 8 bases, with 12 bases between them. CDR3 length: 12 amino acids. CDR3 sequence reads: CASSEGGDGYTF. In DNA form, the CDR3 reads TGTGCCAGCAGCGAGGGAGGGGACGGCTACACCTTC.